This TCR beta chain derives from a study of blood T cell repertoires in COVID-19. About the research overall: The study drew acute and convalescent COVID-19 samples from the United States, Italy and Spain. T cells, B-cell-depleted T cells, or PBMCs supplied cDNA or gDNA.

Seattle researchers signed up patients amid active infection and tracked them longitudinally. Trimming shortened V by 3 bases and J by 7 bases, and 15 bases separated the two germline ends. The CDR3 totals 14 residues. Looked up from germline, CDR1 is SNHLY and CDR2 is FYNNEI. Authors' data handling: Researchers report that nucleated cell counts were estimated from reference gene primer amplification. Generated by immunoSEQ multiplex PCR, the TCRdb table keeps only in-frame clones and is missing some. The DNA gave D and trimming, while V, J and clone size come from that table. Of roughly 150,000 clones listed, about 88% were seen once; the top ten hold over 5%.

This sequence was found in a woman in her 50s with COVID-19, enrolled during active disease. The sample was peripheral blood. This rearrangement joins TRBV2 to TRBJ1-1; D gene ambiguous. The DNA of the CDR3 is TGTGCCAGCAGTGAGCGGGCCGGAAGCTATGAAGCTTTCTTT. Translated: CASSERAGSYEAFF.